A selection of T cell receptor beta chains follows, all from one sample in a study of shared clonotypes between healthy human individuals. TCRdb keeps only in-frame clones here, not all; method: immunoSEQ multiplex PCR. The table records 1.6 million or so clones, roughly 96% of them present only once. The sequencing sample was made of naive CD4+ T cells sorted from blood. These receptors were obtained from a man aged 25 to 45 in good health. Each CDR3 is given with its conserved first and last residue. A D gene is named only where the DNA matches it firmly. The size entry is marked missing in some rows and otherwise reads once, few, many or a size class.

clone size	J gene	D gene	V gene	CDR3 DNA	CDR3 protein
once	TRBJ1-3	.	TRBV2	TGTGCCAGCAGTGTGGCCTCTGGAAACACCATATATTTT	CASSVASGNTIYF
.	TRBJ1-5	TRBD1	TRBV5-7	TGTGCCAGCGGAGGTGCCCTCCCAGACAGGGGTCAGCCCCAGCATTTT	CASGGALPDRGQPQHF
.	TRBJ2-3	.	TRBV18	TGTGCCAGCTCACCACGTTCAACCGCCCTCGCAGATACGCAGTATTTT	CASSPRSTALADTQYF
.	TRBJ1-2	TRBD1	TRBV5-1	TGCGCCAGCAGCGGGACAGGTTACTATGGCTACACCTTC	CASSGTGYYGYTF
.	TRBJ2-7	TRBD2	TRBV5-4	TGTGCCAGCAGCTTGCTAGCGGGCTACGAGCAGTACTTC	CASSLLAGYEQYF
.	TRBJ2-2	.	TRBV28	TGTGCCAGCAGTCCGGACTTTGCCGGGGAGCTGTTTTTT	CASSPDFAGELFF
.	TRBJ1-1	.	TRBV5-6	TGTGCCAGCAGCCCGGACACGGGAGACACTGAAGCTTTCTTT	CASSPDTGDTEAFF
.	TRBJ2-5	.	TRBV4-3	TGCGCCAGCAGCCAAGTGGCGGCAGGGGAAGAGACCCAGTACTTC	CASSQVAAGEETQYF
.	TRBJ1-1	.	TRBV4-1	TGCGCCAGCAGCCAAGAGGCAGAGGACACTGAAGCTTTCTTT	CASSQEAEDTEAFF
.	TRBJ2-2	.	TRBV7-9	TGTGCCAGCAGCTTTTACGACACCGGGGAGCTGTTTTTT	CASSFYDTGELFF
.	TRBJ2-5	.	TRBV7-2	TGTGCCAGCAGCATGGAAAAGGGGACCCAGTACTTC	CASSMEKGTQYF
once	TRBJ2-5	TRBD1	TRBV7-2	TGTGCCAGCAGCCTAACACAGGGGGGGACCCAGTACTTC	CASSLTQGGTQYF
once	TRBJ2-6	.	TRBV5-4	TGTGCCAGCAGCTTGTCCTCCCCCGGCTCTGGGGCCAACGTCCTGACTTTC	CASSLSSPGSGANVLTF
.	TRBJ2-7	TRBD2	TRBV7-2	TGTGCCAGCAGCTTATTAGCGGGAGTAGACGAGCAGTACTTC	CASSLLAGVDEQYF
.	TRBJ2-7	.	TRBV5-1	TGCGCCAGCAGCTTAAGCGGGCCGTACTCCTACGAGCAGTACTTC	CASSLSGPYSYEQYF
.	TRBJ2-3	TRBD2	TRBV5-1	TGCGCCAGCAGCGAGGGACTAGCGGCTAGCACAGATACGCAGTATTTT	CASSEGLAASTDTQYF
.	TRBJ2-1	TRBD2	TRBV28	TGTGCCAGCAGCGATCTAGCGGGAGCGGCGATCTACAATGAGCAGTTCTTC	CASSDLAGAAIYNEQFF
.	TRBJ2-3	.	TRBV7-9	TGTGCCAGCAGCTTAGGGGGAGCGGGTACAGATACGCAGTATTTT	CASSLGGAGTDTQYF
once	TRBJ2-3	TRBD1	TRBV19	TGTGCCAGTAGTTTATCGACAGGGGGGACAGATACGCAGTATTTT	CASSLSTGGTDTQYF
.	TRBJ2-1	.	TRBV5-4	TGTGCCAGCAGCGCGCGACTAGGGCAGTACAATGAGCAGTTCTTC	CASSARLGQYNEQFF
.	TRBJ2-7	TRBD1	TRBV7-9	TGTGCCAGCAGCTTAAGGCGGACAGGAGTGCGCGAGCAGTACTTC	CASSLRRTGVREQYF
once	TRBJ2-2	.	TRBV28	TGTGCCAGCAGTACCCCCTTAGGGAACACCGGGGAGCTGTTTTTT	CASSTPLGNTGELFF
.	TRBJ1-5	.	TRBV7-9	TGTGCCAGCAGCTTGCTTCCAGGGGTCGGCAATCAGCCCCAGCATTTT	CASSLLPGVGNQPQHF
.	TRBJ1-5	.	TRBV19	TGTGCCAGTAGTAGGACCGCACCGGGCAATCAGCCCCAGCATTTT	CASSRTAPGNQPQHF
.	TRBJ1-2	.	TRBV5-1	TGCGCCAGCAGCTGGGACCCGCTTTCCGGCTACACCTTC	CASSWDPLSGYTF
.	TRBJ2-7	.	TRBV2	TGTGCCAGCAGTGGATGGCCGGTCTCCTACGAGCAGTACTTC	CASSGWPVSYEQYF
.	TRBJ2-7	TRBD1	TRBV5-1	TGCGCCAGCGCGTGGGACAGGGCTTACGAGCAGTACTTC	CASAWDRAYEQYF
once	TRBJ1-5	.	TRBV19	TGTGCCAGTAGTCTCCAGACCGCAAATTGGCATTTT	CASSLQTANWHF
.	TRBJ1-1	.	TRBV6-5	TGTGCCAGCAGTTACGGTATCCACACTGAAGCTTTCTTT	CASSYGIHTEAFF
.	TRBJ2-6	TRBD1	TRBV10-3	TGTGCCATCAGTAAGGACAGGAGCTCTGGGGCCAACGTCCTGACTTTC	CAISKDRSSGANVLTF
once	TRBJ2-5	.	TRBV5-1	TGCGCCAGTACAGGGTTTCAAGAGACCCAGTACTTC	CASTGFQETQYF
.	TRBJ1-1	.	TRBV7-6	TGTGCCAGCAGCTTCGGACTGAAGAACACTGAAGCTTTCTTT	CASSFGLKNTEAFF
.	TRBJ2-3	TRBD2	TRBV10-2	TGCGCCAGCAGGGCCGGGACTACCACAGATACGCAGTATTTT	CASRAGTTTDTQYF
.	TRBJ2-7	TRBD1	TRBV6-5	TGTGCCAGCAGTTCGACAGGGGCAACCTACGAGCAGTACTTC	CASSSTGATYEQYF
.	TRBJ1-2	.	TRBV10-3	TGTGCCATCAGTGAGGGCCAGCACTATGGCTACACCTTC	CAISEGQHYGYTF
.	TRBJ2-5	.	TRBV15	TGTGCCACCTCACGTCAGACAGGTCAAGAGACCCAGTACTTC	CATSRQTGQETQYF
once	TRBJ2-5	.	TRBV7-9	TGTGCCAGCAGCTTCTTGTCGGGACTGCAAGAGACCCAGTACTTC	CASSFLSGLQETQYF
.	TRBJ2-3	.	TRBV28	TGTGCCAGCAGTACCCGGGACCCACCAGATACGCAGTATTTT	CASSTRDPPDTQYF
.	TRBJ2-5	.	TRBV5-1	TGCGCCAGCAGCTTGGGACACCTGGAAGAGACCCAGTACTTC	CASSLGHLEETQYF
.	TRBJ1-2	.	TRBV19	TGTGCCAGCGGGGGGACCGGGGCTTATGGCTACACCTTC	CASGGTGAYGYTF
.	TRBJ2-4	.	TRBV7-9	TGTGCCAGCAGCTTAGGGTCCCCTAGGAACATTCAGTACTTC	CASSLGSPRNIQYF
.	TRBJ1-2	.	TRBV9	TGTGCCAGCAGGGGTGACAGAGGAGGTAACTATGGCTACACCTTC	CASRGDRGGNYGYTF
.	TRBJ2-7	TRBD1	TRBV19	TGTGCCAGTAGTATTAGACAGGGAATTAACGAGCAGTACTTC	CASSIRQGINEQYF
.	TRBJ2-5	TRBD1	TRBV7-8	TGTGCCAGCAGCTATGGACAGGGTTTCCAAGAGACCCAGTACTTC	CASSYGQGFQETQYF
.	TRBJ2-5	TRBD1	TRBV6-5	TGTGCCAGCAGTCATGCAGGGGGAGAGGAAACCCAGTACTTC	CASSHAGGEETQYF
.	TRBJ1-4	.	TRBV27	TGTGCCAGCAGTCCATTCAGGGGTGTAGCAACTAATGAAAAACTGTTTTTT	CASSPFRGVATNEKLFF
few	TRBJ1-4	.	TRBV5-1	TGCGCCAGCAGCTTGGGTGGCCCAGAAAAACTGTTTTTT	CASSLGGPEKLFF
.	TRBJ1-2	.	TRBV2	TGTGCCAGCTGCAGGGAACTTGCAAACTATGGCTACACCTTC	CASCRELANYGYTF
.	TRBJ2-5	.	TRBV10-2	TGCGCCAGCGGGGGTTCTAGGGAGACCCAGTACTTC	CASGGSRETQYF